This T cell receptor (beta chain) was captured in a study of cytomegalovirus exposure and HLA in healthy donors. Study-level points and caveats: Previously analyzed data showed that most TCR beta V segments were productive at a frequency of about 87% or about 30%.

Use of 60 Vbeta and 13 Jbeta primers characterized the PCR. Produced via immunoSEQ multiplex PCR; TCRdb's table is partial and in-frame only. The top ten hold roughly 1.3% of the sample, which has about 160,000 clones, roughly 79% seen once. V trimming: 7 bases; J trimming: 6 bases; junction bases outside the gene matches: 9. The CDR3 runs to 13 residues. Germline V lookup: CDR1 SQVTM, CDR2 ANQGSEA. Remarks on this clone: What it binds is not known.

Source material: PBMCs. The TCR was taken from a man aged 25 to 40 in good health and CMV-seronegative. The chain joins TRBV29-1 to TRBJ2-1, with 7 bases fitting TRBD2. In DNA, the CDR3 is TGCAGCGGAGGCCTCGGCGGGGGCAATGAGCAGTTCTTC. Protein: CSGGLGGGNEQFF.